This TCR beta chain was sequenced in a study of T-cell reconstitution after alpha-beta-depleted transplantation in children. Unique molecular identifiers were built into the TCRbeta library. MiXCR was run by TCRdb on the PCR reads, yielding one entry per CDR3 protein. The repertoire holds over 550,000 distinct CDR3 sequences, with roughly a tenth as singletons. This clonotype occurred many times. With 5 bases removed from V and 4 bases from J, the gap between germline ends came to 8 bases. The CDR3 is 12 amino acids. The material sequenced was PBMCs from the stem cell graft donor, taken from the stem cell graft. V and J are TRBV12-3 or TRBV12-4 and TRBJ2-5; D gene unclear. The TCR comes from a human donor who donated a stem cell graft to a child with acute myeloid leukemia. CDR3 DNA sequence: TGTGCCAGCAGTGCGTCGGGAGAGACCCAGTACTTC. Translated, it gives CASSASGETQYF.